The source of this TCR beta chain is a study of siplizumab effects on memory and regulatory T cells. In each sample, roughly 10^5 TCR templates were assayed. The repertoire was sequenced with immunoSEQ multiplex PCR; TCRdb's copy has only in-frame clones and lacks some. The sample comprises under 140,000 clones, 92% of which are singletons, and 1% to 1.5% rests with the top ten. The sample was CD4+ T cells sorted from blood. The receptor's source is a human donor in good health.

The CDR3 DNA reads TGTGCCAGCAGCCGTCTCGGGGCAGGCCCCTACGAGCAGTACTTC. This codes for CASSRLGAGPYEQYF. The chain uses TRBV4-2 and TRBJ2-7; D might be TRBD1 or TRBD2, each matching 5 bases. The CDR3 is made up of 15 amino acids. Trimming pared 4 bases from V and 2 bases from J, leaving 15 bases between. In germline, CDR1 is LGHNA, CDR2 YNFKEQ.